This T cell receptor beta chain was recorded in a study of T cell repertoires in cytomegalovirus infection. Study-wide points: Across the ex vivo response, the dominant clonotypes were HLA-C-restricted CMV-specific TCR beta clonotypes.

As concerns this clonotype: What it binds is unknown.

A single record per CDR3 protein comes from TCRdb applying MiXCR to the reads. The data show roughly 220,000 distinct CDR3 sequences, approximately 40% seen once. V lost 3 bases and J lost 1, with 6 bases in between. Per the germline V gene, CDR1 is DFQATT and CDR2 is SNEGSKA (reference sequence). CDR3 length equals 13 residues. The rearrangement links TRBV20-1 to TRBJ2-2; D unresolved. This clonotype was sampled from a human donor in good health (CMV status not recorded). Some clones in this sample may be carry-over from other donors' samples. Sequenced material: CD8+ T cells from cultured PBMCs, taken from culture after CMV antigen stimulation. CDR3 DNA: TGCAGTGCTAGCGAGGAGAACACCGGGGAGCTGTTTTTT. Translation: CSASEENTGELFF.